These T cell receptor beta chains were read from a single sample in a study of blood T cell repertoires in COVID-19. The assay was immunoSEQ multiplex PCR, and TCRdb's table has in-frame clones only and misses some. Of about 23,000 clones in the sample, under 90% are singletons; the top ten hold 15% to 20%. Sequencing was performed on peripheral blood. Receptors were obtained from an elderly woman with acute or convalescent COVID-19. The CDR3 runs from the conserved cysteine through the conserved F or W. The D gene is left open where the match is weak. Only some rows state a clone size, as once, few, many or a class for expanded clones.

V: TRBV15; size: NA; length: 14; J: TRBJ2-1; D: TRBD1; CDR3: CATSTGQGTNEQFF; DNA: TGTGCCACCAGCACCGGACAGGGGACAAATGAGCAGTTCTTC
V: TRBV7-9; size: medium-sized; length: 14; J: TRBJ1-4; D: NA; CDR3: CASSLAEGRRKLFF; DNA: TGTGCCAGCAGCTTAGCGGAGGGGCGGAGAAAACTGTTTTTT
V: TRBV7-2; size: NA; length: 16; J: TRBJ2-6; D: NA; CDR3: CASSLVGGAGANVLTF; DNA: TGTGCCAGCAGCTTAGTTGGCGGGGCCGGGGCCAACGTCCTGACTTTC
V: TRBV30; size: NA; length: 13; J: TRBJ1-2; D: NA; CDR3: CAWSVQGPYGYTF; DNA: TGTGCCTGGAGTGTCCAGGGCCCCTATGGCTACACCTTC
V: TRBV5-4; size: NA; length: 15; J: TRBJ1-3; D: NA; CDR3: CASSLRGATGNTIYF; DNA: TGTGCCAGCAGTCTTCGGGGGGCAACTGGAAACACCATATATTTT
V: TRBV5-5; size: once; length: 18; J: TRBJ1-5; D: TRBD1; CDR3: CASSLGTGGFNSNQPQHF; DNA: TGTGCCAGCAGCTTGGGGACAGGGGGATTTAATAGCAATCAGCCCCAGCATTTT
V: TRBV7-8; size: NA; length: 16; J: TRBJ1-5; D: TRBD1; CDR3: CASSTQTGELGRAQHF; DNA: TGTGCCAGCAGCACGCAGACAGGGGAACTTGGACGAGCCCAGCATTTT
V: TRBV5-5; size: NA; length: 15; J: TRBJ2-1; D: NA; CDR3: CASSLDPSSYNEQFF; DNA: TGTGCCAGCAGCCTGGATCCTAGCTCCTACAATGAGCAGTTCTTC
V: TRBV27; size: NA; length: 15; J: TRBJ1-1; D: NA; CDR3: CASSLKWRPNTEAFF; DNA: TGTGCCAGCAGTTTAAAATGGAGACCGAACACTGAAGCTTTCTTT
V: TRBV19; size: NA; length: 13; J: TRBJ1-5; D: TRBD1; CDR3: CATEDRVGQPQHF; DNA: TGTGCCACCGAGGACAGGGTTGGTCAGCCCCAGCATTTT
V: TRBV7-8; size: NA; length: 14; J: TRBJ1-5; D: NA; CDR3: CASSENRVNQPQHF; DNA: TGTGCCAGCAGCGAAAACAGGGTCAATCAGCCCCAGCATTTT
V: TRBV7-9; size: NA; length: 12; J: TRBJ1-2; D: NA; CDR3: CASSLATGPHFF; DNA: TGTGCCAGCAGCTTAGCGACAGGCCCCCATTTCTTC
V: TRBV30; size: few; length: 13; J: TRBJ1-4; D: TRBD1; CDR3: CAWSGRGNEKLFF; DNA: TGTGCCTGGAGTGGCAGGGGGAATGAAAAACTGTTTTTT
V: TRBV6-2/TRBV6-3; size: NA; length: 13; J: TRBJ1-1; D: NA; CDR3: CASSYAQGTEAFF; DNA: TGTGCCAGCAGTTACGCTCAGGGAACTGAAGCTTTCTTT
V: TRBV6-2/TRBV6-3; size: NA; length: 13; J: TRBJ1-2; D: TRBD1; CDR3: CASSRTGAYGYTF; DNA: TGTGCCAGCAGTCGGACAGGGGCCTATGGCTACACCTTC
V: TRBV23-1; size: NA; length: 22; J: TRBJ2-7; D: TRBD2; CDR3: CASSLRTSGRMEAMISSYEQYF; DNA: TGCGCCAGCAGTCTCCGGACTAGCGGGAGGATGGAAGCAATGATAAGCTCCTACGAGCAGTACTTC
V: TRBV3-1/TRBV3-2; size: NA; length: 15; J: TRBJ1-2; D: TRBD1; CDR3: CASSQVGGTGGGYTF; DNA: TGTGCCAGCAGCCAAGTTGGCGGGACAGGGGGTGGCTACACCTTC
V: TRBV6-6; size: NA; length: 15; J: TRBJ2-7; D: NA; CDR3: CASSRPGTGTYEQYF; DNA: TGTGCCAGCAGCCGCCCCGGAACAGGGACCTACGAGCAGTACTTC
V: TRBV30; size: NA; length: 11; J: TRBJ1-2; D: NA; CDR3: CAWGRGYGYTF; DNA: TGTGCCTGGGGCAGGGGCTACGGCTACACCTTC
V: TRBV5-1; size: NA; length: 14; J: TRBJ2-1; D: NA; CDR3: CASSWGGRNNEQFF; DNA: TGCGCCAGCAGCTGGGGGGGCAGAAACAATGAGCAGTTCTTC
V: TRBV30; size: NA; length: 11; J: TRBJ2-7; D: TRBD2; CDR3: CAWGTTTKQYF; DNA: TGTGCCTGGGGGACTACTACGAAGCAGTACTTC
V: TRBV10-1; size: once; length: 16; J: TRBJ2-3; D: TRBD2; CDR3: CASSETLAGTTDTQYF; DNA: TGCGCCAGCAGTGAGACCTTAGCGGGGACCACAGATACGCAGTATTTT
V: TRBV7-6; size: NA; length: 15; J: TRBJ1-1; D: NA; CDR3: CASSFGPIGRTEAFF; DNA: TGTGCCAGCAGCTTCGGCCCCATTGGGAGGACTGAAGCTTTCTTT
V: TRBV4-1; size: few; length: 13; J: TRBJ1-5; D: NA; CDR3: CASSQLFLEPQHF; DNA: TGCGCCAGCAGCCAACTGTTTTTAGAGCCCCAGCATTTT
V: TRBV4-1; size: NA; length: 18; J: TRBJ1-1; D: TRBD1; CDR3: CASSQEGGTGGWDTEAFF; DNA: TGCGCCAGCAGCCAAGAGGGTGGGACAGGGGGTTGGGACACTGAAGCTTTCTTT
V: TRBV5-1; size: NA; length: 17; J: TRBJ2-6; D: NA; CDR3: CASSWGDEGSGANVLTF; DNA: TGCGCCAGCAGCTGGGGGGACGAGGGCTCTGGGGCCAACGTCCTGACTTTC
V: TRBV6-2/TRBV6-3; size: once; length: 15; J: TRBJ2-1; D: TRBD2; CDR3: CASSRERESRDEQFF; DNA: TGTGCCAGCAGTCGCGAGCGGGAGAGTCGCGATGAGCAGTTCTTC
V: TRBV27; size: NA; length: 13; J: TRBJ1-4; D: TRBD1; CDR3: CASSDRQGGKLFF; DNA: TGTGCCAGCAGTGATCGACAGGGGGGGAAACTGTTTTTT
V: TRBV12-3/TRBV12-4; size: NA; length: 11; J: TRBJ2-1; D: TRBD2; CDR3: CASGSGIRQFF; DNA: TGTGCCAGCGGGAGCGGGATTAGGCAGTTCTTC
V: TRBV5-4; size: NA; length: 15; J: TRBJ1-6; D: TRBD1; CDR3: CASNRDRGLNSPLHF; DNA: TGTGCCAGCAACCGAGACAGGGGACTAAATTCACCCCTCCACTTT
V: TRBV4-3; size: NA; length: 14; J: TRBJ2-1; D: NA; CDR3: CASSQQGGLNEQFF; DNA: TGCGCCAGCAGCCAACAGGGCGGATTGAATGAGCAGTTCTTC
V: TRBV5-6; size: few; length: 11; J: TRBJ2-7; D: NA; CDR3: CASSYEYEQYF; DNA: TGTGCCAGCAGTTATGAGTACGAGCAGTACTTC
V: TRBV4-3; size: NA; length: 15; J: TRBJ2-3; D: NA; CDR3: CASSKLNRNTDTQYF; DNA: TGCGCCAGCAGCAAACTTAACAGAAACACAGATACGCAGTATTTT
V: TRBV7-2; size: NA; length: 17; J: TRBJ2-3; D: TRBD2; CDR3: CASSPSGLAGVLDTQYF; DNA: TGTGCCAGCAGCCCCTCAGGACTAGCGGGAGTTTTGGATACGCAGTATTTT
V: TRBV25-1; size: NA; length: 18; J: TRBJ1-2; D: TRBD1; CDR3: CASSELGAGGKKYYGYTF; DNA: TGTGCCAGCAGTGAATTAGGGGCAGGGGGAAAGAAGTACTATGGCTACACCTTC
V: TRBV5-1; size: NA; length: 15; J: TRBJ2-1; D: NA; CDR3: CASSSALGQNNEQFF; DNA: TGCGCCAGCAGCTCCGCCTTAGGACAGAACAATGAGCAGTTCTTC
V: TRBV19; size: NA; length: 13; J: TRBJ1-3; D: NA; CDR3: CASSTGSGNTIYF; DNA: TGTGCCAGTAGTACAGGGTCTGGAAACACCATATATTTT
V: TRBV7-2; size: once; length: 14; J: TRBJ2-1; D: NA; CDR3: CASSLGQADNEQFF; DNA: TGTGCCAGCAGCTTAGGGCAGGCCGACAATGAGCAGTTCTTC
V: TRBV6-2/TRBV6-3; size: NA; length: 15; J: TRBJ2-5; D: NA; CDR3: CASSYSSSGERTQYF; DNA: TGTGCCAGCAGTTACTCGAGTAGTGGAGAAAGGACCCAGTACTTC
V: TRBV6-1; size: NA; length: 16; J: TRBJ1-1; D: TRBD1; CDR3: CASSAWDRDGDTEAFF; DNA: TGTGCCAGCAGTGCCTGGGACAGGGATGGAGACACTGAAGCTTTCTTT